This T cell receptor (beta chain) was observed in a study of OX40 agonist ivuxolimab in advanced cancers. Study outcomes and limitations: Antigens targeted by the expanded peripheral T cells were not determined.

This CDR3 region has 16 residues. V was pared by 0 bases and J by 9 bases, with 19 bases between. Germline CDR1 and CDR2: SGHRS and YFSETQ. The assay was immunoSEQ multiplex PCR, and TCRdb's table has in-frame clones only and misses some. The sample consists of approximately 58,000 clones, approximately 89% of them appearing once. Notes on this clone: Its specificity is unknown.

Here the sequenced sample was CD4+ or CD8+ T cells sorted from blood, taken in a trial of the OX40 agonist ivuxolimab. The V gene is TRBV5-1, the J gene TRBJ2-1; D not resolved. The receptor was derived from an adult with an advanced solid tumor such as melanoma, head and neck, liver or kidney cancer. CDR3 protein: CASSLGRNSPSLEQFF. The CDR3 DNA follows: TGCGCCAGCAGCTTGGGGCGCAACAGCCCGTCACTTGAGCAGTTCTTC.